This is a list of T cell receptor beta chains from one sample in a study of CXCR3 chemokines and chemotherapy response in bladder cancer. TCRdb redid the calling of the PCR reads with MiXCR, one entry per CDR3 protein. Of about 8,100 distinct CDR3 sequences in the sample, around 12% are singletons; the top ten hold about 16%. The sample was gathered from a patient whose treatment included neoadjuvant chemotherapy. The receptors derive from a human donor with bladder cancer that responded to neoadjuvant chemotherapy. CDR3s include the opening cysteine and the closing phenylalanine or tryptophan. A D gene is named only where the DNA matches it firmly. Part of the rows lack a size; the others show once, few, many or a class for expanded clones.

len	abundance	j_gene	d_gene	v_gene	CDR3aa	CDR3nt
13	many	TRBJ1-1	NA	TRBV12-3/TRBV12-4	CASSPGLSTEAFF	TGTGCCAGCAGTCCAGGGCTGAGCACTGAAGCTTTCTTT
15	many	TRBJ1-5	NA	TRBV30	CAWSPPGEWGQPQHF	TGTGCCTGGAGTCCCCCGGGGGAATGGGGTCAGCCCCAGCATTTT
19	few	TRBJ2-7	NA	TRBV30	CAWSVNPLVGPPSPYEQYF	TGTGCCTGGAGTGTTAATCCACTAGTTGGACCACCTTCACCCTACGAGCAGTACTTC
14	many	TRBJ2-7	NA	TRBV12-3/TRBV12-4	CASSRGGTAYEQYF	TGTGCCAGCAGCCGGGGGGGGACAGCTTACGAGCAGTACTTC
15	NA	TRBJ1-1	NA	TRBV30	CAWSFRGRGGTEAFF	TGTGCCTGGAGTTTCCGTGGCAGGGGAGGCACTGAAGCTTTCTTT
14	many	TRBJ2-6	NA	TRBV24-1	CATSPGSGANVLTF	TGTGCCACCAGCCCAGGCTCTGGGGCCAACGTCCTGACTTTC
14	NA	TRBJ2-7	TRBD1	TRBV5-4	CASSLSDRAYEQYF	TGTGCCAGCAGCCTATCAGACAGGGCCTACGAGCAGTACTTC
15	many	TRBJ2-7	TRBD2	TRBV18	CASSPGGTVSYEQYF	TGTGCCAGCTCACCCGGGGGGACTGTGTCATACGAGCAGTACTTC
14	many	TRBJ2-1	NA	TRBV6-5	CASSYSGWGYEQFF	TGTGCCAGCAGTTACTCGGGATGGGGATATGAGCAGTTCTTC
15	NA	TRBJ2-3	TRBD2	TRBV20-1	CSATVSGGGTDTQYF	TGCAGTGCTACTGTTAGCGGGGGGGGCACAGATACGCAGTATTTT
15	medium-sized	TRBJ2-1	TRBD2	TRBV6-5	CASSPGLADSNEQFF	TGTGCCAGCAGTCCGGGACTAGCGGACAGCAATGAGCAGTTCTTC
15	many	TRBJ1-4	TRBD1	TRBV30	CAWSLKTGNNEKLFF	TGTGCCTGGAGTTTAAAGACAGGGAATAATGAAAAACTGTTTTTT
13	many	TRBJ2-7	NA	TRBV29-1	CSGAWDRAYEQYF	TGCAGCGGTGCTTGGGATCGGGCCTACGAGCAGTACTTC
13	many	TRBJ1-4	TRBD1	TRBV27	CASSQGANEKLFF	TGTGCCAGCAGCCAGGGGGCTAATGAAAAACTGTTTTTT
16	many	TRBJ1-5	NA	TRBV29-1	CSVSNRDLGGNQPQHF	TGCAGCGTAAGCAACAGGGACTTAGGTGGCAATCAGCCCCAGCATTTT
12	many	TRBJ1-1	NA	TRBV29-1	CSVNVQWTEAFF	TGCAGCGTTAATGTCCAGTGGACTGAAGCTTTCTTT
14	NA	TRBJ1-5	TRBD1	TRBV30	CAWGQGVINQPQHF	TGTGCCTGGGGACAGGGGGTAATCAATCAGCCCCAGCATTTT
17	medium-sized	TRBJ1-6	NA	TRBV6-5	CASSLGPTGGWNSPLHF	TGTGCCAGCAGTTTGGGCCCCACGGGGGGCTGGAATTCACCCCTCCACTTT
15	medium-sized	TRBJ1-2	NA	TRBV19	CASSTRDRYTYGYTF	TGTGCCAGTAGCACCCGGGACCGATATACATATGGCTACACCTTC
13	NA	TRBJ1-2	NA	TRBV20-1	CSAGTTLERGYTF	TGCAGTGCTGGGACAACTCTCGAACGGGGCTACACCTTC
12	NA	TRBJ2-1	NA	TRBV12-3/TRBV12-4	CASSLEYNEQFF	TGTGCCAGCAGTTTGGAGTACAATGAGCAGTTCTTC
13	medium-sized	TRBJ2-1	TRBD2	TRBV29-1	CSVLAGGSNEQFF	TGCAGCGTTCTAGCGGGGGGCTCCAATGAGCAGTTCTTC
15	NA	TRBJ1-6	TRBD1	TRBV27	CASSFQGQGNSPLHF	TGTGCCAGCAGTTTCCAGGGACAGGGAAATTCACCCCTCCACTTT
15	medium-sized	TRBJ2-4	TRBD2	TRBV6-5	CASSRTSGVQNIQYF	TGTGCCAGCAGCCGGACTAGCGGGGTCCAAAACATTCAGTACTTC
16	few	TRBJ2-5	TRBD2	TRBV6-5	CASSSTWSGGAETQYF	TGTGCCAGCAGTTCCACGTGGAGCGGGGGGGCCGAGACCCAGTACTTC
14	many	TRBJ2-5	TRBD1	TRBV19	CASSDRGSRETQYF	TGTGCCAGTAGCGACAGGGGATCCAGGGAGACCCAGTACTTC
14	many	TRBJ2-1	NA	TRBV12-3/TRBV12-4	CASSFRGNYNEQFF	TGTGCCAGCAGTTTCCGGGGAAACTACAATGAGCAGTTCTTC
17	many	TRBJ2-1	TRBD2	TRBV30	CAWSSTGRGSSYNEQFF	TGTGCCTGGAGTTCTACGGGGCGGGGGAGCTCCTACAATGAGCAGTTCTTC
13	many	TRBJ1-5	NA	TRBV6-6	CASTLMDGQPQHF	TGTGCCAGCACCCTCATGGACGGTCAGCCCCAGCATTTT
13	many	TRBJ2-5	TRBD2	TRBV7-9	CASSTSGQETQYF	TGTGCCAGCAGCACTAGCGGTCAAGAGACCCAGTACTTC
16	many	TRBJ1-2	NA	TRBV15	CATSRDPLPGSKGYTF	TGTGCCACCAGCAGAGATCCCCTCCCAGGGAGTAAAGGCTACACCTTC
14	medium-sized	TRBJ1-1	NA	TRBV11-2	CASSLLQTNTEAFF	TGTGCCAGCAGCTTACTGCAAACGAACACTGAAGCTTTCTTT
15	large	TRBJ2-1	NA	TRBV19	CASSIVINQMNEQFF	TGTGCCAGTAGTATAGTGATTAATCAGATGAATGAGCAGTTCTTC
16	medium-sized	TRBJ2-2	TRBD1	TRBV19	CASSVQGAANTGELFF	TGTGCCAGTAGTGTCCAGGGGGCGGCGAACACCGGGGAGCTGTTTTTT
15	many	TRBJ1-3	TRBD1	TRBV6-1	CASSRTGAGGNTIYF	TGTGCCAGCAGTCGGACAGGGGCAGGAGGAAACACCATATATTTT
10	NA	TRBJ2-1	NA	TRBV20-1	CSVPKGEQFF	TGCAGTGTCCCCAAGGGAGAGCAGTTCTTC
14	few	TRBJ2-2	NA	TRBV13	CASSLSRDTGELFF	TGTGCCAGCAGCTTATCACGGGACACCGGGGAGCTGTTTTTT
15	medium-sized	TRBJ2-1	TRBD2	TRBV29-1	CSAVTSGGSYNEQFF	TGCAGCGCCGTGACTAGCGGGGGTTCCTACAATGAGCAGTTCTTC
15	many	TRBJ2-3	TRBD1	TRBV11-1	CASSSGTGGTDTQYF	TGTGCCAGCAGCTCCGGGACAGGGGGCACTGATACGCAGTATTTT
14	many	TRBJ1-5	NA	TRBV29-1	CSVESGRNNQPQHF	TGCAGCGTTGAGTCGGGACGAAACAATCAGCCCCAGCATTTT
15	medium-sized	TRBJ1-1	TRBD1	TRBV7-2	CASSKQGQGSAEAFF	TGTGCCAGCAGCAAACAGGGGCAAGGTTCGGCTGAAGCTTTCTTT
12	many	TRBJ1-1	NA	TRBV30	CAWSVTDTEAFF	TGTGCCTGGAGTGTAACGGACACTGAAGCTTTCTTT
15	many	TRBJ2-7	TRBD2	TRBV6-1	CASRGTSGGPYEQYF	TGTGCCAGCAGAGGGACTAGCGGGGGGCCCTACGAGCAGTACTTC
13	many	TRBJ2-1	NA	TRBV30	CACSVRGYNEQFF	TGTGCCTGCAGCGTACGGGGGTACAATGAGCAGTTCTTC
14	many	TRBJ2-2	NA	TRBV19	CASSDRFYTGELFF	TGTGCCAGTAGCGACAGGTTTTACACCGGGGAGCTGTTTTTT
14	few	TRBJ1-5	NA	TRBV7-3	CASSSRDSNQPQHF	TGTGCCAGCAGCAGTCGGGACAGCAATCAGCCCCAGCATTTT
13	many	TRBJ1-2	TRBD1	TRBV6-5	CASSYYGTDGYTF	TGTGCCAGCAGTTACTATGGGACAGATGGCTACACCTTC
18	NA	TRBJ2-1	NA	TRBV12-3/TRBV12-4	CASSGPGGLGALNNEQFF	TGTGCCAGCAGCGGCCCGGGCGGTTTGGGGGCGCTCAACAATGAGCAGTTCTTC
15	many	TRBJ1-1	NA	TRBV18	CASSLSPTVNTEAFF	TGTGCCAGCTCACTTTCACCAACAGTGAACACTGAAGCTTTCTTT
15	large	TRBJ1-1	NA	TRBV19	CASSIGPWENTEAFF	TGTGCCAGTAGTATTGGCCCTTGGGAGAACACTGAAGCTTTCTTT
14	medium-sized	TRBJ1-5	NA	TRBV6-1	CASTAGRDNQPQHF	TGTGCCAGCACCGCAGGGAGGGACAATCAGCCCCAGCATTTT
14	NA	TRBJ2-5	TRBD2	TRBV7-2	CASKIAGGQETQYF	TGTGCCAGCAAAATAGCGGGGGGGCAAGAGACCCAGTACTTC
15	many	TRBJ2-2	NA	TRBV19	CASSMNWGQTGELFF	TGTGCCAGTAGTATGAACTGGGGGCAAACCGGGGAGCTGTTTTTT
12	NA	TRBJ2-7	NA	TRBV5-4	CASSLDYYEQYF	TGTGCCAGCAGCTTGGACTATTACGAGCAGTACTTC
15	many	TRBJ1-5	NA	TRBV5-6	CASSLGRGVTQPQHF	TGTGCCAGCAGCTTGGGAAGGGGGGTGACTCAGCCCCAGCATTTT
15	NA	TRBJ2-2	NA	TRBV11-2	CASSRGPANTGELFF	TGTGCCAGCAGCCGTGGTCCTGCGAACACCGGGGAGCTGTTTTTT
11	NA	TRBJ1-2	NA	TRBV30	CAWSGDYGYTF	TGTGCCTGGAGTGGAGATTATGGCTACACCTTC